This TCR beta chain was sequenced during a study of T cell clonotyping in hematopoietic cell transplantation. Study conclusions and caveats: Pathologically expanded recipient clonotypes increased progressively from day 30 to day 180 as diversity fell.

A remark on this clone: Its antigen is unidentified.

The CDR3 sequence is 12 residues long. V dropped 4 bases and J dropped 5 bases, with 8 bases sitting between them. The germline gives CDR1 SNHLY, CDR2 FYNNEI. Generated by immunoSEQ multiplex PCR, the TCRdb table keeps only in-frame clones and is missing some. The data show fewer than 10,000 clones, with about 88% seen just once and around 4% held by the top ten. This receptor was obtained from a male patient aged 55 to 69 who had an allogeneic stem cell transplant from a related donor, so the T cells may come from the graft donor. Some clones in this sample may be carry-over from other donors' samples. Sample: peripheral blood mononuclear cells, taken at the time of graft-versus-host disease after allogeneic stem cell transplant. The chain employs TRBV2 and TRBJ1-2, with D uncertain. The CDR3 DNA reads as TGTGCCAGCAGTGGCGTGGGATATGGCTACACCTTC. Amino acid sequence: CASSGVGYGYTF.